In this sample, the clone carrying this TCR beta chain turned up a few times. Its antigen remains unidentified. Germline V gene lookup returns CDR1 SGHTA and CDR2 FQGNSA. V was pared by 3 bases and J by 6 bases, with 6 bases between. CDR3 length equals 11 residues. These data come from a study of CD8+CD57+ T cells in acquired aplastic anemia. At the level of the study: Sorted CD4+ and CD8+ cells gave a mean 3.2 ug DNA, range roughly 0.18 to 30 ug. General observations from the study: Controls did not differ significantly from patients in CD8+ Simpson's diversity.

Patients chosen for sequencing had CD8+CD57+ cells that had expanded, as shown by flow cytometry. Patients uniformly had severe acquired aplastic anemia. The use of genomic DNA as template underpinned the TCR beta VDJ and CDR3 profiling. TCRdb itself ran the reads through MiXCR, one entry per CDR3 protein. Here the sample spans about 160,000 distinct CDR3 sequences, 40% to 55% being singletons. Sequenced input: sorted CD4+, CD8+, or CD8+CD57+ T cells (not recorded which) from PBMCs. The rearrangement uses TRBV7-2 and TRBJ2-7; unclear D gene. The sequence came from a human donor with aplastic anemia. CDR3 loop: CASSFQSEQYF. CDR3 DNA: TGTGCCAGCAGCTTTCAGAGCGAGCAGTACTTC.